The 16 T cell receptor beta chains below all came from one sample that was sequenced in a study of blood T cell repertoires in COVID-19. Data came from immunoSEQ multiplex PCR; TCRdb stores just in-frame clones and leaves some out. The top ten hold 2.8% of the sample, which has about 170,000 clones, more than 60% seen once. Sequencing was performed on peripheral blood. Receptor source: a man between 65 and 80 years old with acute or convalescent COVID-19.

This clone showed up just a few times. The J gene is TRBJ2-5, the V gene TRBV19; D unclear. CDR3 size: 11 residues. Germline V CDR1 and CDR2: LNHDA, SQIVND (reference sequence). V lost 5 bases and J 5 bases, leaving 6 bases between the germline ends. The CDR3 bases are TGTGCCAGTAGTTTGGCTGAGACCCAGTACTTC. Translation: CASSLAETQYF.

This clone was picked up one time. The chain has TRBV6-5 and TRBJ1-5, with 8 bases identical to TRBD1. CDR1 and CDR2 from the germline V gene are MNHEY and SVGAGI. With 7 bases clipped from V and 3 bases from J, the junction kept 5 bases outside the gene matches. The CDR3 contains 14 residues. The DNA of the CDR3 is TGTGCCAGCAAAGGACAGGGAGTCAATCAGCCCCAGCATTTT. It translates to CASKGQGVNQPQHF.

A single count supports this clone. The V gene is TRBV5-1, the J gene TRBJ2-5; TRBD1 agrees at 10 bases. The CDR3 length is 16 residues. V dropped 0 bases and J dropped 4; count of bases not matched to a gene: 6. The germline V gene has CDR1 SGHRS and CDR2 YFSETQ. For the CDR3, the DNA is TGCGCCAGCAGCTTGGAACTGGGACAGGGGAGAGAGACCCAGTACTTC. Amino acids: CASSLELGQGRETQYF.

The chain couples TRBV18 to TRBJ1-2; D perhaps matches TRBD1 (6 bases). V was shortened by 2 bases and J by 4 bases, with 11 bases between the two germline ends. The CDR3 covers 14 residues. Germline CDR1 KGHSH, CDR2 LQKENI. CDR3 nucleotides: TGTGCCAGCTCACCAAACAGGGAGACCTATGGCTACACCTTC. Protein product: CASSPNRETYGYTF.

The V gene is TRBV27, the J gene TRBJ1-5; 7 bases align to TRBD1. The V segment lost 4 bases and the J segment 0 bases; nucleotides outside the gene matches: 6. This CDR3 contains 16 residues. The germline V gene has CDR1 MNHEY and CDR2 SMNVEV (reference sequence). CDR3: CASSSGTDYSNQPQHF. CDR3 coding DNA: TGTGCCAGCAGTTCTGGGACAGACTATAGCAATCAGCCCCAGCATTTT.

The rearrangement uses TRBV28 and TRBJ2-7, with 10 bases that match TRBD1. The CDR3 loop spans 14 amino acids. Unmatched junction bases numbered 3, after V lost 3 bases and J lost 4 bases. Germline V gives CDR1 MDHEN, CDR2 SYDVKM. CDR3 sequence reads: CASSLGQGRYEQYF. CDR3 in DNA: TGTGCCAGCAGTTTGGGACAGGGGCGGTACGAGCAGTACTTC. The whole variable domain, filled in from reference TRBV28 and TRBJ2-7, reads DVKVTQSSRYLVKRTGEKVFLECVQDMDHENMFWYRQDPGLGLRLIYFSYDVKMKEKGDIPEGYSVSREKKERFSLILESASTNQTSMYLCASSLGQGRYEQYFGPGTRLTVT.

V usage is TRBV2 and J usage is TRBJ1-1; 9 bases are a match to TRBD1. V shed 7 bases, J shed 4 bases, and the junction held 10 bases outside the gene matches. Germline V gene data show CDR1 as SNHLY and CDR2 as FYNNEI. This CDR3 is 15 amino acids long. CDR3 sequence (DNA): TGTGCCAGCACACGGGACAGGGACGCCATCACTGAAGCTTTCTTT. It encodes CASTRDRDAITEAFF.

In DNA, the CDR3 is TGTGCCAGCAGCCAAGTTTCCAGGGGGGAAGAGACCCAGTACTTC. The encoded protein is CASSQVSRGEETQYF. The rearrangement uses TRBV14 and TRBJ2-5; possibly TRBD1 for D (7 bases). The CDR3 covers 15 residues. V lost 1 base, J lost 3 bases, and 12 bases lay in between. The V gene's germline CDR1 is SGHDN and CDR2 FVKESK.

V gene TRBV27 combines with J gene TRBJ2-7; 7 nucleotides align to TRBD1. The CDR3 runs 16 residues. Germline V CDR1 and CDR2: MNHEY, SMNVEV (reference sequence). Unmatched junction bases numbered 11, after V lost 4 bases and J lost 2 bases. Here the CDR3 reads CASSWSLGTAAYEQYF. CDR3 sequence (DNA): TGTGCCAGCAGTTGGAGCTTAGGGACAGCCGCCTACGAGCAGTACTTC.

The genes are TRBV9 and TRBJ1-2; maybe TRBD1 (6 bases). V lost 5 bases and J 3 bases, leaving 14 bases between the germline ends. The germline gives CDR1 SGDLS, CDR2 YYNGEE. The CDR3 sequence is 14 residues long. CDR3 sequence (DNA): TGTGCCAGCAGGCCTTCAGGGGCAGACTATGGCTACACCTTC. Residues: CASRPSGADYGYTF.

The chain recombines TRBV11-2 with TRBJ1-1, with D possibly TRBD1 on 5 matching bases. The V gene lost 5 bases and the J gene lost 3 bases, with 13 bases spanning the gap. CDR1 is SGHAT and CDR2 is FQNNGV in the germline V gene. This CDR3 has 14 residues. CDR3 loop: CASSMLRDYTEAFF. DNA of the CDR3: TGTGCCAGCAGCATGCTCAGGGACTACACTGAAGCTTTCTTT. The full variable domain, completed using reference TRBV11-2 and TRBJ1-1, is EAGVAQSPRYKIIEKRQSVAFWCNPISGHATLYWYQQILGQGPKLLIQFQNNGVVDDSQLPKDRFSAERLKGVDSTLKIQPAKLEDSAVYLCASSMLRDYTEAFFGQGTRLTVV.

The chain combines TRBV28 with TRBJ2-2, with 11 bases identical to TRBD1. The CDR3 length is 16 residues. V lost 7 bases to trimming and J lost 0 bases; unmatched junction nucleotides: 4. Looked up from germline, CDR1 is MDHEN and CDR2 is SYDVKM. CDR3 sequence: CASTGQGAPNTGELFF. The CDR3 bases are TGTGCCAGCACAGGACAGGGGGCGCCGAACACCGGGGAGCTGTTTTTT.

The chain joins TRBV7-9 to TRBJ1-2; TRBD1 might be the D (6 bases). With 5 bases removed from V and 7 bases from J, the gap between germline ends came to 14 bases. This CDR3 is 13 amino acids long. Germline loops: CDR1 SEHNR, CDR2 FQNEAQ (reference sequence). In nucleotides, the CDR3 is TGTGCCAGCAGCCCGCAGGGGAGAGTTGGCTACACCTTC. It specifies CASSPQGRVGYTF.

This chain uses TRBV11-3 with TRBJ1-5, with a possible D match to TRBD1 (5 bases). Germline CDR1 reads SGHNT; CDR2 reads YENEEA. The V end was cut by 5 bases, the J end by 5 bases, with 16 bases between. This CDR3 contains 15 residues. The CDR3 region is CASSEGGQTHQPQHF. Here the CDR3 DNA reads TGTGCCAGCAGCGAGGGAGGACAAACCCATCAGCCCCAGCATTTT.

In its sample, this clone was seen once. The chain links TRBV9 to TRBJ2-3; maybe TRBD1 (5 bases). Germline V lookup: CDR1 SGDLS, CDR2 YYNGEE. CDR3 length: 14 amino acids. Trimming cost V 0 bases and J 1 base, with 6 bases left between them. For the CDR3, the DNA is TGTGCCAGCAGCGTAGCCAGGGGCACAGATACGCAGTATTTT. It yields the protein CASSVARGTDTQYF.

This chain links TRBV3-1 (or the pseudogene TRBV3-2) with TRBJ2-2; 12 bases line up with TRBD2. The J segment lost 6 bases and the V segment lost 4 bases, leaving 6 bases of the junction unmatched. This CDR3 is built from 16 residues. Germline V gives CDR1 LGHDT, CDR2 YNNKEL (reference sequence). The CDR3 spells CASSLGLAGLSGELFF. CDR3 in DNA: TGTGCCAGCAGCCTAGGACTAGCGGGATTGTCCGGGGAGCTGTTTTTT.